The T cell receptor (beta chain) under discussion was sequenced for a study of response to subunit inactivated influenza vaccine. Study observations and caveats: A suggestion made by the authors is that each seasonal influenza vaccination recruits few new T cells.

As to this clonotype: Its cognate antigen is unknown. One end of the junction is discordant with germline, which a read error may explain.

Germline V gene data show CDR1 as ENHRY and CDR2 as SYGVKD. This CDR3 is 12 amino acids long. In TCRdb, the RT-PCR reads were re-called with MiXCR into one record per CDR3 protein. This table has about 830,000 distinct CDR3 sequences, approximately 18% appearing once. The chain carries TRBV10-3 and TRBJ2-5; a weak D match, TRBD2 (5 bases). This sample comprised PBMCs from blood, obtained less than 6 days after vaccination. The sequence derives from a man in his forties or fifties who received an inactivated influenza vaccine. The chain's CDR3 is CDIRGSKETQYF. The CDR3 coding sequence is TGTGACATCAGAGGGTCCAAGGAGACCCAGTACTTC.